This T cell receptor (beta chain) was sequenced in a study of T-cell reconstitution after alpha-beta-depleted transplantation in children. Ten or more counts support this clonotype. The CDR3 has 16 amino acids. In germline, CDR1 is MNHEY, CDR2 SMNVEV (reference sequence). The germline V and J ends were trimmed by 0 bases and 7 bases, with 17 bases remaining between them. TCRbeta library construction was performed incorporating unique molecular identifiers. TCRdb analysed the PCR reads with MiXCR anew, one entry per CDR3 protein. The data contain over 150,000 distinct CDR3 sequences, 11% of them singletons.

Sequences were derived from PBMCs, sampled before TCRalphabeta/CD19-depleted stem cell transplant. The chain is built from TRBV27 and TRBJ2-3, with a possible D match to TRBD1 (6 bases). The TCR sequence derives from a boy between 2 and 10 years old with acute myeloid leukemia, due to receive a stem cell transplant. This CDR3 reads CASSLSGQGTGNTQYF. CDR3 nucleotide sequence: TGTGCCAGCAGTTTATCGGGGCAGGGGACCGGGAATACGCAGTATTTT.